These 14 T cell receptor beta chains were sequenced from one sample in a study of T-cell memory formation after mild COVID-19. TCRdb fed the 5' RACE reads into MiXCR, producing one record per CDR3 protein. Of around 450,000 distinct CDR3 sequences in the sample, 20% were seen once. The sample consisted of PBMCs or a T cell subset sorted from them (not recorded which). These receptors originate from an adult woman who had mild COVID-19 (a few samples of this study predate the infection). Cell type and time point are not known.

The chain has TRBV9 and TRBJ2-7, with D possibly being TRBD2 (6 bases). The germline gives CDR1 SGDLS, CDR2 YYNGEE. Between the trimmed V and J ends, which lost 4 bases and 5 bases, there was a span of 13 bases. The CDR3 length is 13 residues. CDR3 region: CASSPVGGNEQYF. Here the CDR3 DNA reads TGTGCCAGCAGCCCCGTGGGAGGAAACGAGCAGTACTTC. The complete variable domain, with remaining parts taken from reference TRBV9 and TRBJ2-7, reads DSGVTQTPKHLITATGQRVTLRCSPRSGDLSVYWYQQSLDQGLQFLIQYYNGEERAKGNILERFSAQQFPDLHSELNLSSLELGDSALYFCASSPVGGNEQYFGPGTRLTVT.

This clonotype was seen more than once but under ten times. This rearrangement joins TRBV9 to TRBJ1-1; D unclear. V lost 3 bases and J lost 2, with 14 bases in between. The CDR3 is made up of 15 amino acids. CDR1 and CDR2 (germline): SGDLS, YYNGEE. The CDR3 sequence is CASSAHRLLNTEAFF. The CDR3 nucleotides read TGTGCCAGCAGCGCCCACCGACTCTTAAACACTGAAGCTTTCTTT.

The V gene is TRBV5-4, the J gene TRBJ1-1; D not certain. Germline loops: CDR1 SGHNT, CDR2 YYREEE (reference sequence). The CDR3 consists of 15 residues. With 3 bases removed from V and 4 bases from J, the gap between germline ends came to 16 bases. In DNA, the CDR3 is TGTGCCAGCAGCTCAACGGGCCGGGGAGGCACTGAAGCTTTCTTT. Translating gives CASSSTGRGGTEAFF.

There are a few counts of this clonotype. The chain combines TRBV5-1 with TRBJ2-5; the match to TRBD2 covers 8 bases. CDR1 is SGHRS and CDR2 is YFSETQ in the germline V gene. This CDR3 comprises 16 residues. Losses at the gene ends were 0 bases for V and 5 bases for J; bases not matched to a gene: 9. The CDR3: CASSLVPSGGGETQYF. CDR3 in DNA: TGCGCCAGCAGCTTGGTGCCTAGCGGCGGGGGGGAGACCCAGTACTTC.

This clonotype has just a few counts. The J gene is TRBJ2-1, the V gene TRBV11-2, with 14 bases identical to TRBD2. The trim removed 1 base at V and 9 bases at J, leaving 8 bases unmatched. The germline V gene encodes CDR1 SGHAT and CDR2 FQNNGV. This CDR3 is 17 amino acids long. CDR3 sequence reads: CASSLAPGLAGAGEQFF. The CDR3 DNA sequence: TGTGCCAGCAGCTTAGCCCCGGGACTAGCGGGAGCGGGTGAGCAGTTCTTC.

The chain combines TRBV29-1 with TRBJ1-2; possibly TRBD1 for D (6 bases). CDR1 is SQVTM, CDR2 ANQGSEA, per germline. The length of the CDR3 is 15 residues. Between the trimmed V and J ends, which lost 4 bases and 1 base, there was a span of 16 bases. The CDR3 nucleotides are TGCAGCGTTGCTAGTGGGGGCAGCGTTAACTATGGCTACACCTTC. Its translation is CSVASGGSVNYGYTF.

The rearrangement links TRBV7-6 to TRBJ1-1; TRBD1 aligns across 8 bases. V lost 5 bases to trimming and J lost 1 base; unmatched junction nucleotides: 9. The CDR3 has 16 residues. Per germline, CDR1 SGHVS and CDR2 FNYEAQ. This CDR3 is CASSRPTGAANTEAFF. The CDR3 DNA reads TGTGCCAGCAGCCGACCGACAGGGGCCGCGAACACTGAAGCTTTCTTT.

This clonotype came up a few times. This chain connects TRBV11-2 to TRBJ2-1; D remains ambiguous. V shed 2 bases and J shed 0 bases, with 11 bases lying between them. The CDR3 loop spans 16 amino acids. Germline loops: CDR1 SGHAT, CDR2 FQNNGV. The CDR3 loop reads CASSLSTLSSYNEQFF. The CDR3 DNA follows: TGTGCCAGCAGCTTAAGTACACTGAGCTCCTACAATGAGCAGTTCTTC.

The sample holds a few counts of this clonotype. The J gene is TRBJ1-1, the V gene TRBV12-3 or TRBV12-4; 8 positions agree with TRBD1. This CDR3 has 14 amino acids. V lost 6 bases, J lost 6 bases, and 9 bases stayed unmatched. The CDR3 spells CASRFTQGAPEAFF. The CDR3 DNA follows: TGTGCCAGCAGGTTCACGCAGGGGGCCCCTGAAGCTTTCTTT.

The chain is built from TRBV4-3 and TRBJ2-5; D possibly corresponds to TRBD2 (5 bases). Looked up from germline, CDR1 is LGHNA and CDR2 is YSLEER. The V and J ends lost 0 bases and 7 bases respectively, with 15 bases between them. The CDR3 sequence is 15 residues long. The CDR3 DNA reads as TGCGCCAGCAGCCAAGATAACGGGGTCGGAGGGACCCAGTACTTC. Its protein product is CASSQDNGVGGTQYF.

This clonotype was seen many times. The rearrangement uses TRBV20-1 and TRBJ1-1; D remains ambiguous. V was shortened by 3 bases and J by 7 bases, with 6 bases between the two germline ends. The CDR3 totals 10 residues. Per the germline V gene, CDR1 is DFQATT and CDR2 is SNEGSKA (reference sequence). The CDR3, as DNA: TGCAGTGCTAGTCGGAATGAAGCTTTCTTT. Translated, it gives CSASRNEAFF.

The chain combines TRBV3-1 with TRBJ2-3; perhaps TRBD2 as D (6 bases). The CDR3 loop spans 16 amino acids. The V end was cut by 0 bases, the J end by 3 bases, with 13 bases between. Looked up from germline, CDR1 is LGHDT and CDR2 is YNNKEL (reference sequence). CDR3 in amino acids: CASSQDDLAGTDTQYF. In DNA, the CDR3 is TGTGCCAGCAGCCAAGATGATTTGGCGGGAACAGATACGCAGTATTTT.

The V and J genes are TRBV4-1 and TRBJ2-1; TRBD1 agrees at 7 bases. Germline CDR1 is MGHRA and CDR2 is YSYEKL. CDR3 length equals 17 residues. The J segment lost 6 bases and the V segment lost 1 base, leaving 12 bases of the junction unmatched. CDR3 region: CASSQGRGRNRGNEQFF. The CDR3 DNA sequence: TGCGCCAGCAGCCAAGGTCGAGGCCGAAACAGGGGCAATGAGCAGTTCTTC.

There are a few counts of this clonotype. CDR3 sequence (DNA): TGCGCCAGCAGCCACGCTTTGACAGGAATCCGCCAAGAGACCCAGTACTTC. Translation: CASSHALTGIRQETQYF. The chain uses TRBV5-1 and TRBJ2-5; TRBD1 is a possible D gene (6 bases). Germline values: CDR1 SGHRS, CDR2 YFSETQ. The CDR3 totals 17 residues. Trimming took 4 bases from V and 1 from J, leaving 20 bases between them.